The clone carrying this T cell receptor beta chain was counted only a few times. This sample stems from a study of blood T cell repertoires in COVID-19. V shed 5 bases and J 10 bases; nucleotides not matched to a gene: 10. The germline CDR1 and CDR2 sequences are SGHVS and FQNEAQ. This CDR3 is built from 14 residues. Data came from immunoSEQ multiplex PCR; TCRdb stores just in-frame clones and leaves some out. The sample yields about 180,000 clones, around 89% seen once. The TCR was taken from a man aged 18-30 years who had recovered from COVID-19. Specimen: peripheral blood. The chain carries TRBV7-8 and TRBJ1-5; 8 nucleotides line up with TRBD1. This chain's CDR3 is CASSQRTGSEPQHF. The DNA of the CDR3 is TGTGCCAGCAGCCAAAGGACAGGGTCCGAACCCCAGCATTTT.